Below are 3 T cell receptor beta chains sequenced from a single sample in a study of breast tumors, draining lymph nodes, adjacent tissues. TCRdb processed the multiplex PCR reads anew with MiXCR; each CDR3 protein has one entry. The sample includes approximately 210,000 distinct CDR3 sequences, roughly a third of them seen just once. Samples came from axillary lymph nodes draining the breast cancer. The source material was axillary lymph node tissue. These receptors were collected from a female donor with breast cancer. Some clones in this sample may be carry-over from other donors' samples.

This clonotype came up once. This may arise from a read error, as a much more abundant clone is one base away. V and J are TRBV6-5 and TRBJ1-2; TRBD1 might be the D (5 bases). The germline CDR1 and CDR2 sequences are MNHEY and SVGAGI. This CDR3 contains 15 residues. The CDR3 coding sequence is TGTGCCGGCAGTGCCCGGGACCGGGGGACCTATGGCTACACCTTC. This codes for CAGSARDRGTYGYTF.

This clonotype was seen ten or more times. J is TRBJ2-7 and V is TRBV24-1; a weak D match, TRBD1 (6 bases). The V gene lost 4 bases and the J gene lost 1 base, with 7 bases spanning the gap. The length of the CDR3 is 13 residues. Germline values: CDR1 KGHDR, CDR2 SFDVKD. CDR3 amino acids: CATSEGQSYEQYF. The CDR3 DNA reads as TGTGCCACCAGTGAGGGACAATCCTACGAGCAGTACTTC.

This clonotype was seen only once. As the CDR3 is not closed by the conserved phenylalanine or tryptophan, this likely results from a read error. No DNA is shown, since the ends of the CDR3 on it are uncertain; the CDR3 is the one TCRdb lists. This rearrangement joins TRBV7-2 to TRBJ2-1; TRBD2 is the table's D call and was not checked against the DNA. Germline V gene sequence: CDR1 SGHTA, CDR2 FQGNSA. The CDR3 has 11 residues if both end residues are counted. CDR3 amino acids: CASSLARLAGG.